The 21 T cell receptor beta chains reported below all come from one sample, sequenced in a study of OX40 agonist ivuxolimab in advanced cancers. Method: immunoSEQ multiplex PCR; TCRdb's copy keeps in-frame clones and lacks some. The top ten clones hold around 6.1% of a sample with approximately 67,000 clones, just over 90% of them seen once. Sample: CD4+ or CD8+ T cells sorted from blood, taken in a trial of the OX40 agonist ivuxolimab. These receptors were taken from an adult with an advanced solid tumor such as melanoma, head and neck, liver or kidney cancer.

Only a few counts were recorded for this clone. J is TRBJ1-1 and V is TRBV19; possible D gene TRBD1, 5 bases. Germline lookup yields CDR1 LNHDA and CDR2 SQIVND (reference sequence). The CDR3 consists of 13 residues. Trimming removed 3 bases at V and 5 bases at J, with 10 bases between. The CDR3 nucleotides are TGTGCCAGTAGTATGGGGGTAGGGACTGAAGCTTTCTTT. Translation: CASSMGVGTEAFF.

The genes are TRBV9 and TRBJ1-1, with TRBD1 identical over 9 bases. Germline CDR1 SGDLS, CDR2 YYNGEE. Trimming took 3 bases from V and 4 from J; bases not matched to a gene: 7. There are 15 residues in the CDR3. Written as DNA, the CDR3 is TGTGCCAGCAGCGAGATACAGGGGGCGAGCACTGAAGCTTTCTTT. Translation gives CASSEIQGASTEAFF.

The CDR3 region has the DNA TGTGCCAGCAGGGGGAACACTGAAGCTTTCTTT. It codes for CASRGNTEAFF. The V gene is TRBV11-2, the J gene TRBJ1-1, with no clear D. The CDR3 is made up of 11 amino acids. The germline V and J ends were trimmed by 6 bases and 1 base, with 3 bases remaining between them. Germline V gene data show CDR1 as SGHAT and CDR2 as FQNNGV.

The chain recombines TRBV4-3 with TRBJ1-1; maybe TRBD1 (5 bases). Trimming shortened V by 1 base and J by 4 bases, and 10 bases separated the two germline ends. CDR1 LGHNA and CDR2 YSLEER come from the germline V gene. The CDR3 is 14 amino acids. As DNA, the CDR3 is TGCGCCAGCAGCCAAGGGTCTGGGGGCACTGAAGCTTTCTTT. The encoded protein is CASSQGSGGTEAFF.

The rearrangement uses TRBV9 and TRBJ2-7; D possibly matches TRBD1 or TRBD2 (5 bases each). CDR1 SGDLS and CDR2 YYNGEE come from the germline V gene. The germline V and J ends were trimmed by 0 bases and 3 bases, with 13 bases remaining between them. This CDR3 has 15 residues. CDR3 sequence reads: CASSVATGQNYEQYF. CDR3 DNA: TGTGCCAGCAGCGTAGCTACGGGGCAGAACTACGAGCAGTACTTC.

The chain joins TRBV27 to TRBJ2-1, with TRBD2 identical over 14 bases. The CDR3 loop spans 15 amino acids. Germline-derived CDR1 and CDR2 are MNHEY and SMNVEV (reference sequence). V lost 4 bases and J lost 7; bases outside the gene matches: 3. CDR3 amino acids: CASSSGTSGSNEQFF. The CDR3 nucleotides are TGTGCCAGCAGTTCCGGGACTAGCGGGAGTAATGAGCAGTTCTTC.

The genes are TRBV30 and TRBJ2-2, with 7 bases matching TRBD1. The V gene's germline CDR1 is GTSNPN and CDR2 SVGIG (reference sequence). The J segment lost 2 bases and the V segment lost 0 bases, leaving 6 bases of the junction unmatched. The CDR3 extends over 16 amino acids. The CDR3: CAWSVLDRTNTGELFF. For the CDR3, the DNA is TGTGCCTGGAGTGTTCTGGACAGGACTAACACCGGGGAGCTGTTTTTT. Variable domain in full (rest from reference TRBV30 and TRBJ2-2): SQTIHQWPATLVQPVGSPLSLECTVEGTSNPNLYWYRQAAGRGLQLLFYSVGIGQISSEVPQNLSASRPQDRQFILSSKKLLLSDSGFYLCAWSVLDRTNTGELFFGEGSRLTVL.

The chain uses TRBV7-8 and TRBJ2-1, with 14 bases matching TRBD2. The CDR3 runs 15 residues. CDR1 is SGHVS and CDR2 is FQNEAQ in the germline V gene. With 7 bases clipped from V and 7 bases from J, the junction kept 6 bases outside the gene matches. CDR3 region: CASTPGLAGVNEQFF. The CDR3 DNA follows: TGTGCCAGCACCCCGGGACTAGCGGGAGTTAATGAGCAGTTCTTC. The variable domain in full, with the rest retrieved from reference TRBV7-8 and TRBJ2-1, is GAGVSQSPRYKVAKRGQDVALRCDPISGHVSLFWYQQALGQGPEFLTYFQNEAQLDKSGLPSDRFFAERPEGSVSTLKIQRTQQEDSAVYLCASTPGLAGVNEQFFGPGTRLTVL.

The chain couples TRBV27 to TRBJ2-1; tentatively, D is TRBD1 or TRBD2 (5 bases each). The length of the CDR3 is 13 residues. CDR1 and CDR2 from the germline V gene are MNHEY and SMNVEV (reference sequence). Trimming left V 8 bases short and J 8 bases short, with 16 bases between. CDR3 residues: CASPGPPPHEQFF. The CDR3 nucleotides read TGTGCCAGCCCGGGGCCCCCTCCTCATGAGCAGTTCTTC.

This rearrangement joins TRBV10-3 to TRBJ1-2; D perhaps matches TRBD1 (6 bases). From germline, CDR1 is ENHRY and CDR2 SYGVKD. CDR3 length equals 14 residues. Trimming cost V 0 bases and J 7 bases, with 12 bases left between them. DNA for the CDR3: TGTGCCATCAGTGAGTCCGGAACAGGGACTGGCTACACCTTC. It translates to CAISESGTGTGYTF.

This clone has only one observation. The chain combines TRBV7-9 with TRBJ1-1; D remains ambiguous. This CDR3 has 12 amino acids. V was shortened by 6 bases and J by 3 bases, with 8 bases between the two germline ends. Germline CDR1 is SEHNR and CDR2 is FQNEAQ (reference sequence). CDR3 sequence (DNA): TGTGCCAGCAGGGAGTGGGACACTGAAGCTTTCTTT. Its protein is CASREWDTEAFF.

This clone was seen only once. The rearrangement uses TRBV5-4 and TRBJ1-3; possibly TRBD1 for D (5 bases). The CDR3 covers 15 residues. Trimming removed 0 bases at V and 0 bases at J, with 7 bases between. The germline CDR1 and CDR2 sequences are SGHNT and YYREEE (reference sequence). CDR3 amino acids: CASSLGQPSGNTIYF. The CDR3 DNA is TGTGCCAGCAGCTTGGGACAGCCCTCTGGAAACACCATATATTTT.

Worth noting for this clone: At the DNA level, this CDR3 is encoded by other sequences in the same sample as well. The chain is built from TRBV7-9 and TRBJ1-1, with unresolved D. Germline-derived CDR1 and CDR2 are SEHNR and FQNEAQ (reference sequence). V was pared by 1 base and J by 1 base, with 1 base between. This CDR3 contains 12 residues. This CDR3 reads CASSLENTEAFF. CDR3 bases: TGTGCCAGCAGCTTAGAGAACACTGAAGCTTTCTTT.

The chain is built from TRBV9 and TRBJ2-5; D might be TRBD2 (5 bases). CDR3 length equals 14 residues. Germline V CDR1 and CDR2: SGDLS, YYNGEE. V was pared by 0 bases and J by 5 bases, with 11 bases between. The chain's CDR3 is CASSVGGSVETQYF. The CDR3 bases are TGTGCCAGCAGCGTAGGAGGGTCCGTGGAGACCCAGTACTTC.

The chain employs TRBV19 and TRBJ2-2; D possibly matches TRBD1 or TRBD2 (5 bases each). V lost 6 bases, J lost 4 bases, and 12 bases lay in between. Germline V gene data show CDR1 as LNHDA and CDR2 as SQIVND (reference sequence). This CDR3 has 14 amino acids. This chain's CDR3 is CASSQGVSTGELFF. For the CDR3, the DNA is TGTGCCAGTAGCCAGGGAGTTAGCACCGGGGAGCTGTTTTTT.

The chain links TRBV4-1 to TRBJ2-3; maybe TRBD1 (5 bases). Trimming cost V 4 bases and J 5 bases, with 7 bases left between them. The CDR3 extends over 12 amino acids. Germline V gene lookup returns CDR1 MGHRA and CDR2 YSYEKL. The CDR3, as DNA: TGCGCCAGCAGCCCTAGGGGAGATACGCAGTATTTT. Its protein product is CASSPRGDTQYF.

The chain carries TRBV2 and TRBJ2-7, with TRBD1 matching 8 bases. Germline CDR1 is SNHLY and CDR2 is FYNNEI. CDR3 length: 13 amino acids. J gave up 1 base and V 8 bases, and 4 bases lay outside the gene matches. The CDR3 DNA reads as TGTGCCAGCCTGACAGGGGCATCCTACGAGCAGTACTTC. Protein: CASLTGASYEQYF.

The V and J genes are TRBV6-6 and TRBJ1-1; D unresolved. With 7 bases removed from V and 2 bases from J, the gap between germline ends came to 17 bases. Looked up from germline, CDR1 is MNHNY and CDR2 is SVGAGI (reference sequence). The CDR3 totals 15 residues. The CDR3 reads CASTPLLVVNTEAFF. CDR3 DNA sequence: TGTGCCAGCACTCCCCTTTTGGTGGTCAACACTGAAGCTTTCTTT.

The V call is TRBV30, the J call TRBJ1-1; D is perhaps TRBD1 (6 bases). The V end lost 7 bases, the J end lost 4 bases, and 16 bases lay between the germline ends. There are 13 residues in the CDR3. Germline values: CDR1 GTSNPN, CDR2 SVGIG (reference sequence). CDR3 in DNA: TGTGCCTACGGGGGGGGGCTGGGCACTGAAGCTTTCTTT. It yields the protein CAYGGGLGTEAFF.

The CDR3 loop reads CASSSEETYTEAFF. As DNA, the CDR3 is TGTGCCAGCAGCTCGGAGGAGACTTACACTGAAGCTTTCTTT. The chain combines TRBV7-9 with TRBJ1-1; D is unclear. Germline CDR1 reads SEHNR; CDR2 reads FQNEAQ (reference sequence). Trimming took 4 bases from V and 3 from J, leaving 12 bases between them. There are 14 residues in the CDR3.

This clone was detected a few times. The rearrangement uses TRBV27 and TRBJ1-6; D remains unclear. Deletions cut 3 bases from V and 9 bases from J, with 12 bases between. This CDR3 is built from 14 residues. In germline, CDR1 is MNHEY, CDR2 SMNVEV (reference sequence). In DNA form, the CDR3 reads TGTGCCAGCAGTTTTGGGGTCTCTGGTTCACCCCTCCACTTT. It translates to CASSFGVSGSPLHF.